This T cell receptor (beta chain) originates from a study of T-cell reconstitution after alpha-beta-depleted transplantation in children. This clonotype appeared a few times. Unique molecular identifiers were incorporated into the prepared TCRbeta library. TCRdb re-derived calls from the PCR reads in MiXCR, one entry per CDR3 protein. The sample holds 350,000 to 400,000 distinct CDR3 sequences, about an eighth seen once. The origin of this receptor is a human donor who donated a stem cell graft to a child with Fanconi anemia. Here the sequenced sample was PBMCs, taken from the stem cell graft.

The CDR3 spells CAISDTVRTGELFF. CDR3 bases: TGTGCCATCAGTGATACCGTCAGGACCGGGGAGCTGTTTTTT. This sequence joins TRBV10-3 and TRBJ2-2, with D hard to call. V was clipped by 3 bases and J by 5 bases, with 10 bases between them. CDR3 length equals 14 residues. Germline CDR1 is ENHRY and CDR2 is SYGVKD.